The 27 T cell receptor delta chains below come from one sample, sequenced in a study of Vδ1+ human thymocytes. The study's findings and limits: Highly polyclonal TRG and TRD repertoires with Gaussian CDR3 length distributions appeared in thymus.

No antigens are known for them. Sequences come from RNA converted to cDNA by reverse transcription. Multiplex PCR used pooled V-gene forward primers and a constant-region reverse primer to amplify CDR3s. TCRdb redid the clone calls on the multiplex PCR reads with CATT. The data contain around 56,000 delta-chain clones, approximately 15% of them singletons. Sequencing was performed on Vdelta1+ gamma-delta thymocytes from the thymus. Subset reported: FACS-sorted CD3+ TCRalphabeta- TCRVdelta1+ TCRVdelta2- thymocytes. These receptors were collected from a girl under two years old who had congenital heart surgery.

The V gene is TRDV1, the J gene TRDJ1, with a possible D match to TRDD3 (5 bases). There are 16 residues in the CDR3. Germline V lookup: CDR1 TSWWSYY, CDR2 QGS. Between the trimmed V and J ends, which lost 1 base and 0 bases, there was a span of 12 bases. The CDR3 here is CALGERVGGDTDKLIF. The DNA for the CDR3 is TGTGCTCTTGGGGAACGGGTCGGTGGGGACACCGATAAACTCATCTTT.

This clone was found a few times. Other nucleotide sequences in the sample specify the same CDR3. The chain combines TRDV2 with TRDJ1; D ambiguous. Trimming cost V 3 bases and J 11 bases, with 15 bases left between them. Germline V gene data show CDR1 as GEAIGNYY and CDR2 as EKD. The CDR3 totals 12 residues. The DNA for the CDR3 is TGTGCCTGTGACCCAATTCTTCGAGGGCTCATCTTT. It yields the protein CACDPILRGLIF.

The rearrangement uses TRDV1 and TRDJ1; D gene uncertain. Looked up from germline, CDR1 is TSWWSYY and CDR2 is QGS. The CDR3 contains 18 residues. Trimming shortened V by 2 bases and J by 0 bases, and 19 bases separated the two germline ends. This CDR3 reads CALGEARILPHNTDKLIF. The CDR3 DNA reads TGTGCTCTTGGGGAAGCTCGGATTTTACCCCATAACACCGATAAACTCATCTTT.

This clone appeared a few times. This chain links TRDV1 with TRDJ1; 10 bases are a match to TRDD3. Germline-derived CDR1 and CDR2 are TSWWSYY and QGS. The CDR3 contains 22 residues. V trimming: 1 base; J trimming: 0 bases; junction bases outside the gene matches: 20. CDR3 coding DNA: TGTGCTCTTGGGGAACGTCCCTACCGGCTGGGGGATAATTGGGTGTACACCGATAAACTCATCTTT. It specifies CALGERPYRLGDNWVYTDKLIF.

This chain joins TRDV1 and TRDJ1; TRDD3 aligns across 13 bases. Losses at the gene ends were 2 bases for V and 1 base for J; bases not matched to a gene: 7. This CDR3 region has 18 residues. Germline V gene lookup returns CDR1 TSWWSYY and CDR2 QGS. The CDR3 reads CALGEDQLGDTLTDKLIF. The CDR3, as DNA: TGTGCTCTTGGGGAAGACCAACTGGGGGATACGCTCACCGATAAACTCATCTTT.

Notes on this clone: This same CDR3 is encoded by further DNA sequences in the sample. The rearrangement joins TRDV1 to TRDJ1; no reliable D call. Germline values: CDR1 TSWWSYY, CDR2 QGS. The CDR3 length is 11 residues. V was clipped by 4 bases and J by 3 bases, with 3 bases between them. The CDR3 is CALGAADKLIF. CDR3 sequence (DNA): TGTGCTCTTGGGGCTGCCGATAAACTCATCTTT.

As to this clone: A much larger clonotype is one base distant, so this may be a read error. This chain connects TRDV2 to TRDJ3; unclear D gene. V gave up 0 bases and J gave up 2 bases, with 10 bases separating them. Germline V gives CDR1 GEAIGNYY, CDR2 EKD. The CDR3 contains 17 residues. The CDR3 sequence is CACDTAESTWDTRQMFF. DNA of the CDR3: TGTGCCTGTGACACCGCGGAGAGTACCTGGGACACCCGACAGATGTTTTTC.

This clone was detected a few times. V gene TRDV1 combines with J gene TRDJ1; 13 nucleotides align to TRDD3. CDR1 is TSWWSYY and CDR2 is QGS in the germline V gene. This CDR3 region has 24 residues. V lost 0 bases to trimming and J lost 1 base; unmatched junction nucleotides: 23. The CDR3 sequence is CALGELLLPSRTGGYAIGTDKLIF. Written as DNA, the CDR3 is TGTGCTCTTGGGGAACTCCTCCTTCCCTCTCGTACTGGGGGATACGCCATTGGCACCGATAAACTCATCTTT.

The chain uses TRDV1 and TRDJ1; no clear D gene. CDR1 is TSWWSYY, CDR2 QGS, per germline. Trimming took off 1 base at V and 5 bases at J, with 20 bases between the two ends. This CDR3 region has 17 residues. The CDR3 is CALGEHERIVVGDKLIF. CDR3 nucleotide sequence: TGTGCTCTTGGGGAACACGAGCGGATCGTTGTCGGGGATAAACTCATCTTT.

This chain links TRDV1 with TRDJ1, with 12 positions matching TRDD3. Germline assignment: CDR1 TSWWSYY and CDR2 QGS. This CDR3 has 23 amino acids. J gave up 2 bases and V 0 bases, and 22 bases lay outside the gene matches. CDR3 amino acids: CALGELALAFPDWGILGTDKLIF. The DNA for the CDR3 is TGTGCTCTTGGGGAACTCGCATTAGCCTTCCCAGACTGGGGGATACTGGGAACCGATAAACTCATCTTT.

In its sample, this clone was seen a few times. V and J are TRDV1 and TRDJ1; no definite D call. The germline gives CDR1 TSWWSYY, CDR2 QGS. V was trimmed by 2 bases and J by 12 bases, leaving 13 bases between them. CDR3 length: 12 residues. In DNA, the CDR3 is TGTGCTCTTGGGGAAAGATCGTCGGCCGTCATCTTT. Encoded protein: CALGERSSAVIF.

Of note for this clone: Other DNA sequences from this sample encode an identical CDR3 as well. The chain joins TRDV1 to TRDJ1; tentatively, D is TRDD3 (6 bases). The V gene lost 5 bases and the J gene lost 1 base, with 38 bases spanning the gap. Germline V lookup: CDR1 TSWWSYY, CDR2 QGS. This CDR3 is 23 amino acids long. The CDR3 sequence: CALGSPLGSKLPGGRTGTDKLIF. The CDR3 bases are TGTGCTCTTGGGAGCCCCCTAGGAAGTAAGCTCCCGGGGGGACGTACGGGCACCGATAAACTCATCTTT.

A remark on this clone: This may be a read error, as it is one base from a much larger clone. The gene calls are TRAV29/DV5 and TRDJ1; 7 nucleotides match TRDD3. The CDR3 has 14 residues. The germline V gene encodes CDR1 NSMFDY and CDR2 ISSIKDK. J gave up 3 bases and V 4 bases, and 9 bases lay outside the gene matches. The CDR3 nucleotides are TGTGCAGCAGGCGCGGAGGGATACCCCGATAAACTCATCTTT. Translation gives CAAGAEGYPDKLIF.

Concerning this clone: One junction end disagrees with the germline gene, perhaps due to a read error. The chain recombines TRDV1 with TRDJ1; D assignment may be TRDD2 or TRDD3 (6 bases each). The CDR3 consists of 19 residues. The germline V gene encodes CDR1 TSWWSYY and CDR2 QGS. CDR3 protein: CALGESSYGYGGNTDKLIF. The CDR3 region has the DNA TGTGCTCTTGGGGAATCGTCCTACGGGTATGGGGGTAACACCGATAAACTCATCTTC.

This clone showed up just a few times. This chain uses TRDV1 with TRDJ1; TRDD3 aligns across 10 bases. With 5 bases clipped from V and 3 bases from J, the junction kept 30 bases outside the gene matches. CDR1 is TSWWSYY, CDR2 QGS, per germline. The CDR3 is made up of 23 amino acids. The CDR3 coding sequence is TGTGCTCTTGGGAAAAGGTTTCCCCTCGTTTTTTCAGTACTGGGGGATTCGGCCGATAAACTCATCTTT. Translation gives CALGKRFPLVFSVLGDSADKLIF.

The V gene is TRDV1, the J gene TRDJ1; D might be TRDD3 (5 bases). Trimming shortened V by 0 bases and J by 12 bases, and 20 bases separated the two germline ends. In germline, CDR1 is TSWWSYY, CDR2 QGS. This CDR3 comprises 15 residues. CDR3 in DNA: TGTGCTCTTGGGGAACTGGATATCTCCTTACCGCCCGTCATCTTT. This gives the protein CALGELDISLPPVIF.

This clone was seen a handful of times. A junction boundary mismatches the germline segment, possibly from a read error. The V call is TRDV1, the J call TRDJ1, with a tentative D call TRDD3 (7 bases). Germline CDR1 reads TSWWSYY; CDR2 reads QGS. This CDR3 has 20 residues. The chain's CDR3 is CALGTLPNSLLGANTDRLIF. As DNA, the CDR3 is TGTGCTCTTGGGACCCTTCCGAATTCTCTGCTGGGGGCCAACACCGATAGACTCATCTTT.

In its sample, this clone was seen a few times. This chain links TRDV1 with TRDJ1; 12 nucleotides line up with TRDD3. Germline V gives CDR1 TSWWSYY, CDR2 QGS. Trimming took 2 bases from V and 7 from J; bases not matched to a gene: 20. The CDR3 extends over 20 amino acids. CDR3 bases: TGTGCTCTTGGGGAAACAGATATACGGGTTACTGGGGGATACTCCGGTAAACTCATCTTT. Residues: CALGETDIRVTGGYSGKLIF.

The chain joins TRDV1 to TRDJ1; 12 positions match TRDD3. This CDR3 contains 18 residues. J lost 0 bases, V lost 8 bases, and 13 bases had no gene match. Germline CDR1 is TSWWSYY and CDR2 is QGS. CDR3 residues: CALLSPVLGDTHTDKLIF. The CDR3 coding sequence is TGTGCTCTTCTCTCTCCGGTACTGGGGGATACTCACACCGATAAACTCATCTTT.

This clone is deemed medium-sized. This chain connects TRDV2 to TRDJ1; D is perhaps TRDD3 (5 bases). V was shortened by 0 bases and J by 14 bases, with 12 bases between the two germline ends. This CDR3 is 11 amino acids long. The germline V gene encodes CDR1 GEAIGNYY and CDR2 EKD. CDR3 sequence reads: CACDTVLGTIF. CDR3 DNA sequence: TGTGCCTGTGACACCGTTTTGGGGACAATCTTT.

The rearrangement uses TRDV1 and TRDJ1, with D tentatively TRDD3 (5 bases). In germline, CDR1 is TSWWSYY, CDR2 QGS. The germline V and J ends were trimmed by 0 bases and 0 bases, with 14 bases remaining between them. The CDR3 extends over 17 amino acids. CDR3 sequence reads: CALGELGIQGNTDKLIF. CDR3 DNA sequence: TGTGCTCTTGGGGAACTAGGTATACAGGGGAACACCGATAAACTCATCTTT.

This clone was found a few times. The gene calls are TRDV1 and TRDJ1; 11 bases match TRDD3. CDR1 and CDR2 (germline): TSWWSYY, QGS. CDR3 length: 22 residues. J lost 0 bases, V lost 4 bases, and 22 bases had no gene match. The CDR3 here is CALGGASYATWWGIRYTDKLIF. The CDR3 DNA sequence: TGTGCTCTTGGGGGGGCTTCCTACGCGACTTGGTGGGGGATACGGTACACCGATAAACTCATCTTT.

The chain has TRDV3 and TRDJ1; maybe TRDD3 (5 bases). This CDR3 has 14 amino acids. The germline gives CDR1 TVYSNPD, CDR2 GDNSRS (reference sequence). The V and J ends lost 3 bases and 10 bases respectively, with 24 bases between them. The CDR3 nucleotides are TGTGCCTTCCCCCCAGCGGCTACCTGTACTGGACTCATCTTT. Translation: CAFPPAATCTGLIF.

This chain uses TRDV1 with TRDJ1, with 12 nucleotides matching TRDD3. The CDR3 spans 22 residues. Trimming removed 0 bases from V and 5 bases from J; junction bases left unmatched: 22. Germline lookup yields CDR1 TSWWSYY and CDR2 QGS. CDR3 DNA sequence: TGTGCTCTTGGGGAACTTTCCTATTTCCACTACTGGGGGATACCCTTGAGTGATAAACTCATCTTT. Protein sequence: CALGELSYFHYWGIPLSDKLIF.

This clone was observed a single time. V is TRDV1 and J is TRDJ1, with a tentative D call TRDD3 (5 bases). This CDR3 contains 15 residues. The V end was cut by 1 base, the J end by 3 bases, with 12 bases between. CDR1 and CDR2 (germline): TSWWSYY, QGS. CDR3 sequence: CALGERGGVSDKLIF. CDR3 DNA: TGTGCTCTTGGGGAACGAGGGGGGGTCTCCGATAAACTCATCTTT.

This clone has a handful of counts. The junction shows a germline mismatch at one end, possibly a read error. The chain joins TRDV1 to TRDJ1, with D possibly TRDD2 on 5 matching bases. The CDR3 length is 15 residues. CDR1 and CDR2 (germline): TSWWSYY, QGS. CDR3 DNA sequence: TGTGCTCTTGGGGAAAACCAACCCTACACCGATAAGCTCATCTTT. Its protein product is CALGENQPYTDKLIF.

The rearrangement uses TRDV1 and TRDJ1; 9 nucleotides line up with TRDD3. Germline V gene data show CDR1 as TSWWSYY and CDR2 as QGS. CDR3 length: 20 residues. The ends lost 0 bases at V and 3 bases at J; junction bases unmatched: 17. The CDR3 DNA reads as TGTGCTCTTGGGGAACTGGAAGAGGTTTCCTACTGGGGATACGCCGATAAACTCATCTTT. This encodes CALGELEEVSYWGYADKLIF.